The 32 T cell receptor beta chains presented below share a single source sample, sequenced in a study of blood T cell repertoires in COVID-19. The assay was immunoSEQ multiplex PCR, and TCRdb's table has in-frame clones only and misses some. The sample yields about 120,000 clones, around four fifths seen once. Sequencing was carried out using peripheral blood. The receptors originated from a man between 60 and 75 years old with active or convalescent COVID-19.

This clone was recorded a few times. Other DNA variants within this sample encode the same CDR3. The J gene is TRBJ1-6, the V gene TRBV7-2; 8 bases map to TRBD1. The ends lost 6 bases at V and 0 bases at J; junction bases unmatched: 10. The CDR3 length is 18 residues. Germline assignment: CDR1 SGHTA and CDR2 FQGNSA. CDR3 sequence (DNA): TGTGCCAGCAGTCGGACAGGGCAGGGGAGCTCCTATAATTCACCCCTCCACTTT. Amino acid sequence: CASSRTGQGSSYNSPLHF.

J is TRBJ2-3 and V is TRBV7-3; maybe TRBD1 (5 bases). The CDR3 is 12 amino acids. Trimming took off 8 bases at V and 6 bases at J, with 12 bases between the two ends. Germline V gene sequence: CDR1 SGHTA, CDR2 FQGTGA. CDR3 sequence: CASGDAGDTQYF. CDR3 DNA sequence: TGTGCCAGCGGAGACGCAGGGGATACGCAGTATTTT. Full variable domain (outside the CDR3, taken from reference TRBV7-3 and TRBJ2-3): GAGVSQTPSNKVTEKGKYVELRCDPISGHTALYWYRQSLGQGPEFLIYFQGTGAADDSGLPNDRFFAVRPEGSVSTLKIQRTERGDSAVYLCASGDAGDTQYFGPGTRLTVL.

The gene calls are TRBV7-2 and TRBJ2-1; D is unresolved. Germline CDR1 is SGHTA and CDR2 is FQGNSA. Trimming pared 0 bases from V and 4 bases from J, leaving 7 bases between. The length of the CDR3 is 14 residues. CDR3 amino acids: CASSLAFLYNEQFF. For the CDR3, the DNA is TGTGCCAGCAGCTTAGCGTTCTTATACAATGAGCAGTTCTTC. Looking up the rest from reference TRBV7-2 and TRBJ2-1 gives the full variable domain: GAGVSQSPSNKVTEKGKDVELRCDPISGHTALYWYRQSLGQGLEFLIYFQGNSAPDKSGLPSDRFSAERTGGSVSTLTIQRTQQEDSAVYLCASSLAFLYNEQFFGPGTRLTVL.

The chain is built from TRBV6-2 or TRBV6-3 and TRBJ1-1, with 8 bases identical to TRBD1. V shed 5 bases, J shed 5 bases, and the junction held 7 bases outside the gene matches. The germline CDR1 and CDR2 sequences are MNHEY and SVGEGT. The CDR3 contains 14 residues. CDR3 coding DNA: TGTGCCAGCAGTCGCCAGGGGGCTGGAACTGAAGCTTTCTTT. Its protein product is CASSRQGAGTEAFF.

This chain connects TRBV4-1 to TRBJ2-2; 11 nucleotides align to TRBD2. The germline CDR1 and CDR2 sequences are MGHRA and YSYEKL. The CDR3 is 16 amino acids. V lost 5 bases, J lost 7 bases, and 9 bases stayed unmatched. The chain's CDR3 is CASSNSGRAWVGELFF. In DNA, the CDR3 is TGCGCCAGCAGCAATAGCGGGAGGGCCTGGGTCGGGGAGCTGTTTTTT.

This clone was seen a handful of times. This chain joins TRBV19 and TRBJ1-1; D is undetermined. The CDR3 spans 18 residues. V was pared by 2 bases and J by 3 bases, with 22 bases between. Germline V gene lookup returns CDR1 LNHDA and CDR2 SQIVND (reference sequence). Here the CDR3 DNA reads TGTGCCAGTAGTATAAGTGGCGGATCCCTTAGTAGGCACACTGAAGCTTTCTTT. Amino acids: CASSISGGSLSRHTEAFF.

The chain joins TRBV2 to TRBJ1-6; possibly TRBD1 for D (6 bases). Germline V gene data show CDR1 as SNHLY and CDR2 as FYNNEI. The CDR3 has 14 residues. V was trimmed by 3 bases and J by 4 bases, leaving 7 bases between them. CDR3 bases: TGTGCCAGCAGTGACGGACAGTATAATTCACCCCTCCACTTT. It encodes CASSDGQYNSPLHF.

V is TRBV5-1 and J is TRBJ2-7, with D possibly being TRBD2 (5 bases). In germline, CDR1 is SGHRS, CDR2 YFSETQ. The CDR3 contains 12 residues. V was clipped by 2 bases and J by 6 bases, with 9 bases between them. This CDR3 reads CASSLLDREQYF. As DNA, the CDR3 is TGCGCCAGCAGCTTACTAGATCGCGAGCAGTACTTC.

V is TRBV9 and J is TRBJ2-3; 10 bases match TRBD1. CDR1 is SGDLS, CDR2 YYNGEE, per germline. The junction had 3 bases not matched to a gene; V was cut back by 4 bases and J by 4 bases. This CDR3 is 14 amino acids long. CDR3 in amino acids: CASSFGQGADTQYF. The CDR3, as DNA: TGTGCCAGCAGCTTTGGACAGGGGGCAGATACGCAGTATTTT. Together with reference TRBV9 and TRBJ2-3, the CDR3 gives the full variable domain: DSGVTQTPKHLITATGQRVTLRCSPRSGDLSVYWYQQSLDQGLQFLIQYYNGEERAKGNILERFSAQQFPDLHSELNLSSLELGDSALYFCASSFGQGADTQYFGPGTRLTVL.

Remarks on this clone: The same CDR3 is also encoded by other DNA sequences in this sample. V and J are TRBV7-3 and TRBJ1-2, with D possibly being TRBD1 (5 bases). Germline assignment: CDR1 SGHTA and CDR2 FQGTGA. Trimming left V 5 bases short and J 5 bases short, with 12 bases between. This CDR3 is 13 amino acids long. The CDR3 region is CASSPGGGYGYTF. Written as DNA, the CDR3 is TGTGCCAGCAGCCCCGGCGGGGGTTATGGCTACACCTTC.

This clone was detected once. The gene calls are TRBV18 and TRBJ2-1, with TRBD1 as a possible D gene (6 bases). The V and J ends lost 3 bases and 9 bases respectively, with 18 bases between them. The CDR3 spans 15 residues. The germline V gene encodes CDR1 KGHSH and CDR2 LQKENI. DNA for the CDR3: TGTGCCAGCTCACCGGATAGAGGGGGATTAGGTGAGCAGTTCTTC. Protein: CASSPDRGGLGEQFF.

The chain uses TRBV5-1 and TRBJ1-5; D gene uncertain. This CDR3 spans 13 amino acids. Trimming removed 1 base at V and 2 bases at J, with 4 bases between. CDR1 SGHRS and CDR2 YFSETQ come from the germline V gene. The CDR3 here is CASSLTGNQPQHF. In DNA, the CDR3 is TGCGCCAGCAGCTTGACAGGCAATCAGCCCCAGCATTTT.

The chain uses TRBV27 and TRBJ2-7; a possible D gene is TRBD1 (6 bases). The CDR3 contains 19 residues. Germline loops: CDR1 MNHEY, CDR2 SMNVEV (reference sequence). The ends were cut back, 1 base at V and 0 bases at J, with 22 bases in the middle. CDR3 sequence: CASSLFGQLGQRSSYEQYF. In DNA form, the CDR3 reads TGTGCCAGCAGTTTATTTGGACAGCTCGGACAACGGAGCTCCTACGAGCAGTACTTC.

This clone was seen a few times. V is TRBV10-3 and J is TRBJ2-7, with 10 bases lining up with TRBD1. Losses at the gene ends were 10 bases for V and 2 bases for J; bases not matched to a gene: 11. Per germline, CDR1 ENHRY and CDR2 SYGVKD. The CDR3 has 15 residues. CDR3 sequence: CARASPGQGPYEQYF. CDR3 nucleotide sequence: TGTGCCAGGGCCTCTCCGGGACAGGGGCCCTACGAGCAGTACTTC.

The CDR3 DNA reads as TGTGCCAGCAGCCTGACAGGCCTGAACACTGAAGCTTTCTTT. Translation: CASSLTGLNTEAFF. The V call is TRBV5-5, the J call TRBJ1-1; D possibly corresponds to TRBD1 (6 bases). V gave up 4 bases and J gave up 0 bases, with 10 bases separating them. This CDR3 region has 14 residues. The V gene's germline CDR1 is SGHKS and CDR2 YYEKEE (reference sequence).

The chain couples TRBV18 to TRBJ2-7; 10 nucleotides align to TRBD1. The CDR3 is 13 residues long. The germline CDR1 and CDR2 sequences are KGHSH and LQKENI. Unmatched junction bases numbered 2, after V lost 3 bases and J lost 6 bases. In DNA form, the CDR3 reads TGTGCCAGCTCACCGACAGGGGGCTCCGAGCAGTACTTC. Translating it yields CASSPTGGSEQYF. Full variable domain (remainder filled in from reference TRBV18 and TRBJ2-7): NAGVMQNPRHLVRRRGQEARLRCSPMKGHSHVYWYRQLPEEGLKFMVYLQKENIIDESGMPKERFSAEFPKEGPSILRIQQVVRGDSAAYFCASSPTGGSEQYFGPGTRLTVT.

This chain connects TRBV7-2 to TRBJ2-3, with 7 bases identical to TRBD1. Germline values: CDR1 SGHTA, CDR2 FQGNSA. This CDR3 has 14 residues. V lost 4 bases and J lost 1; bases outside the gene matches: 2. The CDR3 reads CASSSGTGTDTQYF. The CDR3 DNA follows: TGTGCCAGCAGCTCCGGGACAGGCACAGATACGCAGTATTTT.

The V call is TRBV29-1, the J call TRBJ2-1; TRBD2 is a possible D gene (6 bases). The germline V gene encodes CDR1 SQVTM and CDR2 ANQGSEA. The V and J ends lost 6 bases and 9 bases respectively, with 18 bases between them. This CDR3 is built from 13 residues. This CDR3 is CSVRLVGGGEQFF. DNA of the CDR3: TGCAGCGTCCGACTAGTAGGTGGGGGTGAGCAGTTCTTC.

The CDR3 protein is CASSLSTGGATNEKLFF. Written as DNA, the CDR3 is TGTGCCAGCAGCCTTTCGACAGGGGGCGCAACTAATGAAAAACTGTTTTTT. The V gene is TRBV9, the J gene TRBJ1-4, with TRBD1 matching 10 bases. This CDR3 contains 17 residues. From germline, CDR1 is SGDLS and CDR2 YYNGEE. Trimming cost V 4 bases and J 0 bases; bases outside gene matches: 6.

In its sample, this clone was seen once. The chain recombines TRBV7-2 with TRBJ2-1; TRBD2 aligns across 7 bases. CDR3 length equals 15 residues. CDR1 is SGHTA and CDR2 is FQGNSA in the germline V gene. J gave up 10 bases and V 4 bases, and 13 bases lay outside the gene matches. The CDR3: CASSSTSGLPGEQFF. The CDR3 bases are TGTGCCAGCAGCTCGACGTCGGGACTACCCGGGGAGCAGTTCTTC. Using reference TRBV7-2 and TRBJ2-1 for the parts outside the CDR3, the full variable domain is GAGVSQSPSNKVTEKGKDVELRCDPISGHTALYWYRQSLGQGLEFLIYFQGNSAPDKSGLPSDRFSAERTGGSVSTLTIQRTQQEDSAVYLCASSSTSGLPGEQFFGPGTRLTVL.

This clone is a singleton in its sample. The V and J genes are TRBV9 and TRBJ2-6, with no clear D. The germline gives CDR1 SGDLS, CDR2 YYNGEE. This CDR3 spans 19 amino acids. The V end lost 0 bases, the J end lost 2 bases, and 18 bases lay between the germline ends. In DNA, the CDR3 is TGTGCCAGCAGCGTAGCCGGTAACAGCTTGGCAACTGGGGCCAACGTCCTGACTTTC. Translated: CASSVAGNSLATGANVLTF.

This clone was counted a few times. DNA of the CDR3: TGTGCCAGCAGTCCCATACTACTAGCGGGAGGGGACAATGAGCAGTTCTTC. Translation: CASSPILLAGGDNEQFF. The chain couples TRBV28 to TRBJ2-1; TRBD2 agrees at 13 bases. V was pared by 5 bases and J by 5 bases, with 9 bases of the junction left unmatched. The CDR3 extends over 17 amino acids. CDR1 and CDR2 (germline): MDHEN, SYDVKM.

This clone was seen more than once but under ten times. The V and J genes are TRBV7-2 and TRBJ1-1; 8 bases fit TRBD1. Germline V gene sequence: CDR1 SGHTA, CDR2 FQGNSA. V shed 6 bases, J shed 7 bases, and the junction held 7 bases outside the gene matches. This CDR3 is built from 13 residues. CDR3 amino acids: CASSPYGQGEAFF. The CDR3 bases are TGTGCCAGCAGTCCGTACGGACAGGGTGAAGCTTTCTTT. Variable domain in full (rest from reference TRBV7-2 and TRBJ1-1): GAGVSQSPSNKVTEKGKDVELRCDPISGHTALYWYRQSLGQGLEFLIYFQGNSAPDKSGLPSDRFSAERTGGSVSTLTIQRTQQEDSAVYLCASSPYGQGEAFFGQGTRLTVV.

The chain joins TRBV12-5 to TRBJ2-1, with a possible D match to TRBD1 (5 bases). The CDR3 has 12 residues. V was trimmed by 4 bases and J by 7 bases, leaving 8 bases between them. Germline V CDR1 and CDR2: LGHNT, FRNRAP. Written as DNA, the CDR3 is TGTGCTAGTGGTTGGGGCATTAATGAGCAGTTCTTC. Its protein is CASGWGINEQFF.

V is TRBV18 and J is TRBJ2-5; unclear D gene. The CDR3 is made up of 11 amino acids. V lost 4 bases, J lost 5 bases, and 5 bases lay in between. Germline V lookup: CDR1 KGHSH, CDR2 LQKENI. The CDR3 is CASSHRETQYF. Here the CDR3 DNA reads TGTGCCAGCTCACACCGGGAGACCCAGTACTTC.

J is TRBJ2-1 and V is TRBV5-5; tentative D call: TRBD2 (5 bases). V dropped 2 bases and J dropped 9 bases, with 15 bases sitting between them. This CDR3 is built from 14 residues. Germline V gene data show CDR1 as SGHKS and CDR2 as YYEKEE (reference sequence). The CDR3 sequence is CASSFEVLVIEQFF. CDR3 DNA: TGTGCCAGCAGCTTCGAGGTACTAGTGATTGAGCAGTTCTTC.

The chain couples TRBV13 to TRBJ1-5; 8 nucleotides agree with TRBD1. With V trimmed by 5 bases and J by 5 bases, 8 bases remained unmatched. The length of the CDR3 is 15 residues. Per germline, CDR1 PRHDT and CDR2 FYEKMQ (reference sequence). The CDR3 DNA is TGTGCCAGCAGCCGACAGGGGTCTTTTTATCAGCCCCAGCATTTT. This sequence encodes CASSRQGSFYQPQHF.

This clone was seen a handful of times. CDR3 nucleotides: TGTGCCAGCAGCTTGGCAGGGGGCCCCTCCTACGAGCAGTACTTC. Amino acid sequence: CASSLAGGPSYEQYF. The chain is built from TRBV5-4 and TRBJ2-7; 8 bases fit TRBD1. The CDR3 sequence is 15 residues long. Germline CDR1 SGHNT, CDR2 YYREEE (reference sequence). V shed 0 bases and J 0 bases; nucleotides not matched to a gene: 2.

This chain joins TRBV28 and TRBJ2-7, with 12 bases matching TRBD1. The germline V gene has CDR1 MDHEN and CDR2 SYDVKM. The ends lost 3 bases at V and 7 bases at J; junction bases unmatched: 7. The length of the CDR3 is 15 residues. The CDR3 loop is CASSFGTGGLLEQYF. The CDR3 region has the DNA TGTGCCAGCAGTTTCGGGACAGGGGGCCTTCTGGAGCAGTACTTC.

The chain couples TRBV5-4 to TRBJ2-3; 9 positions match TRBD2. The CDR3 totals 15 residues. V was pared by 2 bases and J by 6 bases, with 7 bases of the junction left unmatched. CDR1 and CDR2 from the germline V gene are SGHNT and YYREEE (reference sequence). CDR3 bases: TGTGCCAGCAGCTTTGGGCTAGCGGGAACCGATACGCAGTATTTT. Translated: CASSFGLAGTDTQYF.

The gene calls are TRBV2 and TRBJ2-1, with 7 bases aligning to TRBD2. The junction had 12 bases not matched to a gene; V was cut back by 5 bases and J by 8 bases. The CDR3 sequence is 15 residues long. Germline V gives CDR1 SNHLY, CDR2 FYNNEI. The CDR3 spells CASSIEREPSHEQFF. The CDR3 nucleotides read TGTGCCAGCAGTATTGAGCGGGAACCGAGCCATGAGCAGTTCTTC.

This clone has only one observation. CDR3 nucleotides: TGTGCCACCACTAGGGGACAGGGTGGCCGTGAGCAGTTCTTC. It translates to CATTRGQGGREQFF. The J gene is TRBJ2-1, the V gene TRBV15, with 9 bases matching TRBD1. The V gene's germline CDR1 is LNHNV and CDR2 YYDKDF (reference sequence). Trimming at V came to 7 bases and at J to 9 bases, leaving 10 bases not matched to a gene. This CDR3 has 14 residues.